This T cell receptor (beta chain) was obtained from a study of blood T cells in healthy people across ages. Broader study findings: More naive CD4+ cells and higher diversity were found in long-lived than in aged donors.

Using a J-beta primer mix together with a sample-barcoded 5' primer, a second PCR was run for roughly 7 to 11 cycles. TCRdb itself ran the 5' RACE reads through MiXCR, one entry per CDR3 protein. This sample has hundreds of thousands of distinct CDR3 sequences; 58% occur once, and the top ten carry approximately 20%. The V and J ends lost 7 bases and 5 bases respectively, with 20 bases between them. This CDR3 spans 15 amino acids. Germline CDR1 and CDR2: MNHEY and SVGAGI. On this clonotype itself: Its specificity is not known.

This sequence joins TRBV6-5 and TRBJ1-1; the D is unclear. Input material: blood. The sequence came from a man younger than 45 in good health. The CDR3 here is CASNPRAGWRTEAFF. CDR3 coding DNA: TGTGCCAGCAACCCCCGAGCCGGATGGAGGACTGAAGCTTTCTTT.